A single sample gave rise to the 27 T cell receptor beta chains below, sequenced in a study of blood T cell repertoires in COVID-19. Generated by immunoSEQ multiplex PCR, the TCRdb table keeps only in-frame clones and is missing some. The sample records 350,000 or so clones, 88% being singletons. The material sequenced was PBMCs or T cells enriched from blood (not recorded which). The receptors here all came from a woman in her twenties or thirties who had been exposed to COVID-19.

The chain carries TRBV29-1 and TRBJ1-3, with D hard to call. The CDR3 has 13 amino acids. Looked up from germline, CDR1 is SQVTM and CDR2 is ANQGSEA. Trimming shortened V by 6 bases and J by 4 bases, and 13 bases separated the two germline ends. CDR3 region: CSVEGGSGNTIYF. CDR3 coding DNA: TGCAGCGTCGAGGGAGGGAGCGGAAACACCATATATTTT.

This sequence joins TRBV5-4 and TRBJ1-6, with 10 bases identical to TRBD1. With 2 bases clipped from V and 9 bases from J, the junction kept 5 bases outside the gene matches. Germline CDR1 SGHNT, CDR2 YYREEE (reference sequence). This CDR3 contains 15 residues. Written as DNA, the CDR3 is TGTGCCAGCAGCTTCTGGGGGGACAGGGGTTCACCCCTCCACTTT. Translation gives CASSFWGDRGSPLHF. Full variable domain (outside the CDR3, taken from reference TRBV5-4 and TRBJ1-6): ETGVTQSPTHLIKTRGQQVTLRCSSQSGHNTVSWYQQALGQGPQFIFQYYREEENGRGNFPPRFSGLQFPNYSSELNVNALELDDSALYLCASSFWGDRGSPLHFGNGTRLTVT.

This chain connects TRBV5-1 to TRBJ2-5; D is undetermined. V was pared by 2 bases and J by 3 bases, with 11 bases between. Germline V gene lookup returns CDR1 SGHRS and CDR2 YFSETQ. The CDR3 length is 14 residues. The CDR3 spells CASSFPGPKETQYF. CDR3 nucleotide sequence: TGCGCCAGCAGCTTCCCAGGCCCCAAAGAGACCCAGTACTTC.

This clone was picked up one time. The V and J genes are TRBV16 and TRBJ1-2; no clear D gene. This CDR3 spans 18 amino acids. Trimming pared 0 bases from V and 4 bases from J, leaving 21 bases between. The germline gives CDR1 KGHSY, CDR2 FQNENV. The CDR3 region has the DNA TGTGCCAGCAGCCAATCGATGGCACCCCCGGGATCGTTCTATGGCTACACCTTC. Its protein product is CASSQSMAPPGSFYGYTF.

The V gene is TRBV3-1 (or the pseudogene TRBV3-2), the J gene TRBJ2-5; possibly TRBD1 for D (6 bases). This CDR3 has 16 residues. CDR1 and CDR2 (germline): LGHDT, YNNKEL (reference sequence). V shed 4 bases and J shed 5 bases, with 20 bases lying between them. The CDR3 loop is CASSPRGQTLVETQYF. In DNA form, the CDR3 reads TGTGCCAGCAGCCCGCGCGGACAGACGTTAGTGGAGACCCAGTACTTC.

This rearrangement joins TRBV10-2 to TRBJ2-1; TRBD1 might be the D (6 bases). V lost 2 bases, J lost 7 bases, and 15 bases lay in between. The CDR3 contains 15 residues. Germline V gene lookup returns CDR1 WSHSY and CDR2 SAAADI. DNA of the CDR3: TGCGCCAGCAGTGAGGGACAGTTACCATGGAATGAGCAGTTCTTC. Amino acids: CASSEGQLPWNEQFF.

The gene calls are TRBV7-6 and TRBJ1-1; 10 bases fit TRBD1. V lost 1 base and J lost 1; bases outside the gene matches: 9. Germline CDR1 is SGHVS and CDR2 is FNYEAQ. CDR3 length: 18 amino acids. The CDR3 loop reads CASSLGLGTGVENTEAFF. As DNA, the CDR3 is TGTGCCAGCAGCTTAGGTTTAGGGACAGGGGTGGAGAACACTGAAGCTTTCTTT.

The genes are TRBV6-2 or TRBV6-3 and TRBJ1-1; 7 bases are shared with TRBD1. The CDR3 runs 11 residues. The germline V gene encodes CDR1 MNHEY and CDR2 SVGEGT. Losses at the gene ends were 6 bases for V and 9 bases for J; bases not matched to a gene: 4. CDR3 sequence (DNA): TGTGCCAGCAGCCAGACAGGGAAAGCTTTCTTT. Protein: CASSQTGKAFF.

The chain recombines TRBV16 with TRBJ2-7; TRBD1 might be the D (6 bases). CDR3 length equals 13 residues. Deletions cut 4 bases from V and 0 bases from J, with 7 bases between. Germline-derived CDR1 and CDR2 are KGHSY and FQNENV. The DNA of the CDR3 is TGTGCCAGCAGCCGGGGGCCCTCCTACGAGCAGTACTTC. Amino acid sequence: CASSRGPSYEQYF.

This chain uses TRBV6-5 with TRBJ1-5; 7 bases are a match to TRBD1. CDR1 and CDR2 (germline): MNHEY, SVGAGI. Unmatched junction bases numbered 7, after V lost 5 bases and J lost 6 bases. The CDR3 sequence is 14 residues long. Here the CDR3 reads CASSQRQGVQPQHF. In DNA, the CDR3 is TGTGCCAGCAGTCAACGACAGGGTGTTCAGCCCCAGCATTTT.

CDR3 sequence (DNA): TGTGCCAGCAGTCCCTCTGAGGGCTCTGGAAACACCATATATTTT. Amino acids: CASSPSEGSGNTIYF. V is TRBV28 and J is TRBJ1-3; D uncertain. V lost 5 bases, J lost 0 bases, and 11 bases lay in between. The CDR3 covers 15 residues. Germline CDR1 and CDR2: MDHEN and SYDVKM.

V is TRBV28 and J is TRBJ2-7; 7 bases fit TRBD2. Germline CDR1 reads MDHEN; CDR2 reads SYDVKM. J gave up 3 bases and V 7 bases, and 6 bases lay outside the gene matches. The CDR3 sequence is 13 residues long. DNA of the CDR3: TGTGCCAGCACGGGGGGTATGGACTACGAGCAGTACTTC. It specifies CASTGGMDYEQYF.

This clone occurred once. This chain connects TRBV12-5 to TRBJ2-2; 9 bases fit TRBD1. This CDR3 has 15 residues. Germline CDR1 and CDR2: LGHNT and FRNRAP. V lost 5 bases and J lost 7; bases outside the gene matches: 8. CDR3 coding DNA: TGTGCTAGTGGTATCAGGGACAGGGTCAACGGGGAGCTGTTTTTT. Protein sequence: CASGIRDRVNGELFF.

The V gene is TRBV19, the J gene TRBJ1-3; 7 bases are a match to TRBD1. The trim removed 6 bases at V and 1 base at J, leaving 3 bases unmatched. This CDR3 comprises 14 residues. Germline values: CDR1 LNHDA, CDR2 SQIVND (reference sequence). CDR3 amino acids: CASRPTGSGNTIYF. DNA for the CDR3: TGTGCCAGTAGGCCGACAGGGTCTGGAAACACCATATATTTT.

The CDR3, as DNA: TGCAGTGCTAGTTCTAGCGGGAGACTCCTTCCTTCCGGGGAGCTGTTTTTT. Translation gives CSASSSGRLLPSGELFF. The V and J genes are TRBV20-1 and TRBJ2-2; 10 nucleotides match TRBD2. This CDR3 contains 17 residues. The ends lost 3 bases at V and 6 bases at J; junction bases unmatched: 13. The V gene's germline CDR1 is DFQATT and CDR2 SNEGSKA (reference sequence).

This chain links TRBV3-1 (or the pseudogene TRBV3-2) with TRBJ1-2; 7 nucleotides align to TRBD1. After removal of 4 bases from V and 3 bases from J, the junction contained 11 bases not matched to a gene. Germline V gene sequence: CDR1 LGHDT, CDR2 YNNKEL (reference sequence). This CDR3 is 16 amino acids long. The DNA for the CDR3 is TGTGCCAGCAGCCTGAACTCGGACAGGATCGACTATGGCTACACCTTC. This translates into CASSLNSDRIDYGYTF.

V and J are TRBV7-6 and TRBJ2-7; 12 nucleotides agree with TRBD1. Per germline, CDR1 SGHVS and CDR2 FNYEAQ. The trim removed 4 bases at V and 6 bases at J, leaving 13 bases unmatched. The CDR3 is 17 amino acids. As DNA, the CDR3 is TGTGCCAGCAGCTCAGGGCGCCGGGACAGGGGGCCCCCCGAGCAGTACTTC. This encodes CASSSGRRDRGPPEQYF. The complete variable domain, with remaining parts taken from reference TRBV7-6 and TRBJ2-7, reads GAGVSQSPRYKVTKRGQDVALRCDPISGHVSLYWYRQALGQGPEFLTYFNYEAQQDKSGLPNDRFSAERPEGSISTLTIQRTEQRDSAMYRCASSSGRRDRGPPEQYFGPGTRLTVT.

The rearrangement joins TRBV3-1 (or the pseudogene TRBV3-2) to TRBJ2-2; D gene unclear. CDR1 and CDR2 from the germline V gene are LGHDT and YNNKEL (reference sequence). V lost 8 bases, J lost 1 base, and 8 bases lay in between. The CDR3 has 13 amino acids. CDR3 loop: CASRSVNTGELFF. Here the CDR3 DNA reads TGTGCCAGCCGGAGCGTGAACACCGGGGAGCTGTTTTTT.

The chain employs TRBV13 and TRBJ2-2; TRBD2 is a possible D gene (5 bases). CDR3 length: 15 amino acids. CDR1 and CDR2 (germline): PRHDT, FYEKMQ (reference sequence). Trimming removed 3 bases at V and 1 base at J, with 9 bases between. CDR3 nucleotide sequence: TGTGCCAGCAGCTTCGGGGTTGGGAACACCGGGGAGCTGTTTTTT. Translated, it gives CASSFGVGNTGELFF.

This chain connects TRBV11-2 to TRBJ2-7, with 8 bases fitting TRBD1. CDR3 length equals 12 residues. Trimming took 4 bases from V and 4 from J; bases not matched to a gene: 0. The germline CDR1 and CDR2 sequences are SGHAT and FQNNGV. CDR3 nucleotides: TGTGCCAGCAGCTGGACAGGGTACGAGCAGTACTTC. It codes for CASSWTGYEQYF.

The rearrangement links TRBV30 to TRBJ1-1, with no clear D. From germline, CDR1 is GTSNPN and CDR2 SVGIG (reference sequence). The CDR3 length is 11 residues. V dropped 0 bases and J dropped 11 bases, with 10 bases sitting between them. The CDR3 region has the DNA TGTGCCTGGAGTGTAACGAGTGTCGCTTTCTTT. Encoded protein: CAWSVTSVAFF.

Turning to this clone: The sample contains more than one DNA sequence encoding this CDR3. The chain links TRBV5-1 to TRBJ2-5; D is unclear. The CDR3 is 12 residues long. Trimming stripped 4 bases from V and 2 bases from J, with 6 bases between. CDR1 is SGHRS and CDR2 is YFSETQ in the germline V gene. In DNA form, the CDR3 reads TGCGCCAGCAGCCCGCAGCAAGAGACCCAGTACTTC. This gives the protein CASSPQQETQYF.

The rearrangement uses TRBV5-1 and TRBJ2-2; maybe TRBD1 (6 bases). CDR1 is SGHRS and CDR2 is YFSETQ in the germline V gene. This CDR3 is 15 amino acids long. Trimming removed 0 bases from V and 5 bases from J, with 11 bases in between. CDR3 sequence reads: CASSLALRGTGELFF. The DNA of the CDR3 is TGCGCCAGCAGCTTGGCTCTCAGGGGTACCGGGGAGCTGTTTTTT.

The chain couples TRBV10-3 to TRBJ2-1, with TRBD1 matching over 7 bases. The germline V gene has CDR1 ENHRY and CDR2 SYGVKD. This CDR3 contains 17 residues. J lost 4 bases, V lost 1 base, and 10 bases had no gene match. In DNA, the CDR3 is TGTGCCATCAGTGAGTTTCTCCAGGGGGTTAATTACAATGAGCAGTTCTTC. Protein product: CAISEFLQGVNYNEQFF.

The rearrangement uses TRBV5-8 and TRBJ1-2; D unclear. CDR1 and CDR2 from the germline V gene are SGHTS and YDEGEE. Trimming shortened V by 5 bases and J by 7 bases, and 12 bases separated the two germline ends. This CDR3 spans 12 amino acids. CDR3 in amino acids: CASRPAPGGYTF. The DNA of the CDR3 is TGTGCCAGCAGACCTGCCCCGGGTGGCTACACCTTC.

The chain has TRBV7-3 and TRBJ1-1, with 9 nucleotides matching TRBD1. The CDR3 is 14 residues long. J was trimmed by 1 base and V by 6 bases; bases with no gene match: 3. Germline V gene lookup returns CDR1 SGHTA and CDR2 FQGTGA. CDR3 bases: TGTGCCAGCAGGCTGACAGGGGGGAACACTGAAGCTTTCTTT. Translated, it gives CASRLTGGNTEAFF. The whole variable domain, remainder taken from reference TRBV7-3 and TRBJ1-1, is GAGVSQTPSNKVTEKGKYVELRCDPISGHTALYWYRQSLGQGPEFLIYFQGTGAADDSGLPNDRFFAVRPEGSVSTLKIQRTERGDSAVYLCASRLTGGNTEAFFGQGTRLTVV.

The CDR3 bases are TGTGCCAGCAGCTTATGGGCTAGCGCCGGGGAGCTGTTTTTT. Its protein product is CASSLWASAGELFF. V is TRBV11-2 and J is TRBJ2-2, with a weak D call TRBD2 (6 bases). Trimming removed 2 bases at V and 6 bases at J, with 10 bases between. Germline values: CDR1 SGHAT, CDR2 FQNNGV. This CDR3 has 14 residues.